Given below is one T cell receptor beta chain in context. Its specificity is unknown. PCR involved 60 Vbeta and 13 Jbeta primers. Clones were read by immunoSEQ multiplex PCR, and TCRdb kept only the in-frame ones, dropping some. The profile shows approximately 100,000 clones, about two thirds of them singletons. CDR3 length: 13 amino acids. With 4 bases removed from V and 5 bases from J, the gap between germline ends came to 12 bases. Germline loops: CDR1 SGHRS, CDR2 YFSETQ. The data were taken from a study of cytomegalovirus exposure and HLA in healthy donors. Study results and limitations: Later analysis identified a missense DCLRE1C variant that was linked to TCR beta V- and J-gene trimming.

The sequence was obtained from a female donor in good health and CMV-seronegative. The material sequenced was PBMCs. V is TRBV5-1 and J is TRBJ2-5; a possible D gene is TRBD1 (6 bases). This CDR3 reads CASSHGTTETQYF. The CDR3 DNA sequence: TGCGCCAGCAGCCACGGGACAACCGAGACCCAGTACTTC.